This T cell receptor beta chain is drawn from a study of regulatory T cells in long-lasting Graves disease. The wider study: Antithyroid drug exposure in newly diagnosed Graves' patients had lasted under 3 months. Findings of the study overall: Samples came from peripheral blood alone, without thyroid tissue. Persistent cases of Graves' showed reduced TCR diversity relative to newly diagnosed patients.

Indicated time point: newly diagnosed GD, antithyroid drugs for less than 3 months. From RNA extracted from PBMCs, the TCR library was made. American Thyroid Association guidelines were used to diagnose Graves' disease. This clonotype was counted many times. Antigen specificity is unknown. V lost 4 bases and J 7 bases, leaving 23 bases between the germline ends. CDR1 and CDR2 (germline): GTSNPN, SVGIG (reference sequence). The CDR3 loop spans 15 amino acids. Combining iRepertoire HTBI primers with Arm-PCR of CDR3 regions, the authors built TCR beta libraries. TCRdb reprocessed the multiplex PCR reads via MiXCR and lists one record per CDR3 protein. The sample gives approximately 350,000 distinct CDR3 sequences, about an eighth of which show up once; over 15% is in the top ten. This same sample was also part of a study on T cells in Graves' hyperthyroidism and ophthalmopathy.

The clonotype comes from a woman under 30 with Graves disease. V is TRBV30 and J is TRBJ2-7; D perhaps matches TRBD1 (6 bases). The sequences come from peripheral blood mononuclear cells (PBMCs), collected at new diagnosis, from a patient treated with antithyroid drugs. CDR3 loop: CAWTLRDTPREEQYF. The CDR3 nucleotides are TGTGCCTGGACACTCCGGGACACCCCCCGGGAAGAGCAGTACTTC.